The 18 T cell receptor beta chains listed next were all sequenced from one sample in a study of blood T cell repertoires in COVID-19. The data were produced by immunoSEQ multiplex PCR, yet TCRdb's version contains in-frame clones alone and is incomplete. The sample shows tens of thousands of clones, around 77% of them seen only once. Sequenced input: peripheral blood. These receptors were taken from a woman in her 70s with COVID-19, enrolled during active disease.

This clone was seen repeatedly, ten times or more. The J gene is TRBJ2-2, the V gene TRBV19; D is unclear. Germline V gene data show CDR1 as LNHDA and CDR2 as SQIVND (reference sequence). The CDR3 has 14 amino acids. The V end was cut by 1 base, the J end by 1 base, with 4 bases between. This CDR3 is CASSIAGNTGELFF. In DNA, the CDR3 is TGTGCCAGTAGTATAGCCGGGAACACCGGGGAGCTGTTTTTT.

The chain links TRBV7-2 to TRBJ2-1; 9 positions match TRBD1. The length of the CDR3 is 16 residues. V was pared by 4 bases and J by 4 bases, with 8 bases of the junction left unmatched. CDR1 is SGHTA, CDR2 FQGNSA, per germline. The CDR3 is CASSSAGTGLYNEQFF. For the CDR3, the DNA is TGTGCCAGCAGCTCCGCCGGGACAGGGCTATACAATGAGCAGTTCTTC.

This chain links TRBV12-5 with TRBJ2-2; 11 bases are shared with TRBD2. The CDR3 totals 20 residues. The J segment lost 2 bases and the V segment lost 0 bases, leaving 11 bases of the junction unmatched. Germline V gene sequence: CDR1 LGHNT, CDR2 FRNRAP. CDR3 loop: CASGLVGVLAGDTNTGELFF. CDR3 DNA: TGTGCTAGTGGTTTGGTAGGGGTACTAGCGGGGGACACTAACACCGGGGAGCTGTTTTTT.

This clone was seen once. V gene TRBV7-8 combines with J gene TRBJ2-3; TRBD2 matches at 8 bases. The CDR3 covers 15 residues. The V gene end was trimmed by 5 bases and the J gene end by 3 bases; junction bases not matched to a gene: 7. In germline, CDR1 is SGHVS, CDR2 FQNEAQ. CDR3 bases: TGTGCCAGCAGCCTGAGGGCTAGCGGGACAGATACGCAGTATTTT. Translating gives CASSLRASGTDTQYF.

V and J are TRBV5-1 and TRBJ1-2, with TRBD1 matching 9 bases. The germline CDR1 and CDR2 sequences are SGHRS and YFSETQ. The CDR3 runs to 15 residues. Trimming at V came to 0 bases and at J to 2 bases, leaving 2 bases not matched to a gene. The CDR3: CASSLAGQGNYGYTF. In DNA form, the CDR3 reads TGCGCCAGCAGCTTGGCGGGACAGGGAAACTATGGCTACACCTTC.

The chain recombines TRBV19 with TRBJ2-6; D is ambiguous. V lost 5 bases to trimming and J lost 0 bases, with 5 bases between them. This CDR3 spans 14 amino acids. CDR1 is LNHDA, CDR2 SQIVND, per germline (reference sequence). The CDR3 region is CASSLRSGANVLTF. CDR3 DNA: TGTGCCAGTAGTTTGCGCTCTGGGGCCAACGTCCTGACTTTC.

The V and J genes are TRBV9 and TRBJ1-4, with TRBD1 identical over 9 bases. This CDR3 has 14 amino acids. V lost 2 bases to trimming and J lost 8 bases; unmatched junction nucleotides: 4. Germline V gives CDR1 SGDLS, CDR2 YYNGEE. The CDR3 nucleotides read TGTGCCAGCAGCGTTTTAGACAGGGGGGAAAAACTGTTTTTT. It translates to CASSVLDRGEKLFF. Full variable domain (rest looked up from reference TRBV9 and TRBJ1-4): DSGVTQTPKHLITATGQRVTLRCSPRSGDLSVYWYQQSLDQGLQFLIQYYNGEERAKGNILERFSAQQFPDLHSELNLSSLELGDSALYFCASSVLDRGEKLFFGSGTQLSVL.

CDR3 nucleotides: TGTGCCAGCAAGCCTACAGGGGGTGATGAGCAGTTCTTC. Protein product: CASKPTGGDEQFF. The rearrangement links TRBV6-5 to TRBJ2-1; 8 positions agree with TRBD1. The CDR3 runs 13 residues. CDR1 MNHEY and CDR2 SVGAGI come from the germline V gene. The V and J ends lost 7 bases and 8 bases, in that order; junction bases with no gene match: 7.

The chain is built from TRBV2 and TRBJ2-3; D call uncertain. The V end was cut by 10 bases, the J end by 1 base, with 12 bases between. The CDR3 totals 13 residues. The germline gives CDR1 SNHLY, CDR2 FYNNEI. CDR3 nucleotides: TGTGCCAAGGCGCGTGGGCGCACAGATACGCAGTATTTT. It yields the protein CAKARGRTDTQYF.

The rearrangement joins TRBV5-1 to TRBJ2-2; the D is unclear. This CDR3 is 13 amino acids long. Germline CDR1 is SGHRS and CDR2 is YFSETQ. V lost 5 bases, J lost 2 bases, and 7 bases lay in between. The CDR3, as DNA: TGCGCCAGCAGTTTTCTTAACACCGGGGAGCTGTTTTTT. It codes for CASSFLNTGELFF.

The chain has TRBV5-4 and TRBJ2-7; 8 bases are shared with TRBD2. CDR3 length: 13 residues. V gave up 0 bases and J gave up 5 bases; unmatched junction bases: 1. CDR1 and CDR2 (germline): SGHNT, YYREEE (reference sequence). The CDR3 spells CASSLAGGDEQYF. The CDR3 coding sequence is TGTGCCAGCAGCTTGGCGGGGGGGGACGAGCAGTACTTC.

The chain has TRBV11-2 and TRBJ2-3; 7 bases fit TRBD2. The ends lost 6 bases at V and 2 bases at J; junction bases unmatched: 8. The CDR3 consists of 15 residues. Germline loops: CDR1 SGHAT, CDR2 FQNNGV. This CDR3 is CASSRTSAVTDTQYF. The CDR3 DNA sequence: TGTGCCAGCAGTCGAACTAGCGCCGTCACAGATACGCAGTATTTT.

J is TRBJ1-1 and V is TRBV11-2; TRBD1 agrees at 7 bases. V was clipped by 5 bases and J by 4 bases; unmatched bases: 10. This CDR3 has 15 residues. Per the germline V gene, CDR1 is SGHAT and CDR2 is FQNNGV. DNA for the CDR3: TGTGCCAGCAGCCAAGGGCAGGGGGAAGGCACTGAAGCTTTCTTT. Protein product: CASSQGQGEGTEAFF.

The chain recombines TRBV10-3 with TRBJ2-7; the match to TRBD1 covers 7 bases. Germline V gene lookup returns CDR1 ENHRY and CDR2 SYGVKD. The V segment lost 6 bases and the J segment 6 bases; nucleotides outside the gene matches: 11. CDR3 length equals 14 residues. The CDR3 DNA sequence: TGTGCCATCAGGAGTGACAGGGAGAGGGGCGAGCAGTACTTC. Its translation is CAIRSDRERGEQYF.

CDR3 sequence (DNA): TGTGCCAGCAGCTCCCAGACTAGCGGGGGGGCGGAGACCCAGTACTTC. Translating gives CASSSQTSGGAETQYF. The genes are TRBV11-2 and TRBJ2-5; 14 bases map to TRBD2. Germline V gene lookup returns CDR1 SGHAT and CDR2 FQNNGV. The trim removed 4 bases at V and 5 bases at J, leaving 6 bases unmatched. This CDR3 region has 16 residues. The whole variable domain, filled in from reference TRBV11-2 and TRBJ2-5, reads EAGVAQSPRYKIIEKRQSVAFWCNPISGHATLYWYQQILGQGPKLLIQFQNNGVVDDSQLPKDRFSAERLKGVDSTLKIQPAKLEDSAVYLCASSSQTSGGAETQYFGPGTRLLVL.

This clone was detected only a few times. The J gene is TRBJ2-3, the V gene TRBV10-3; 13 positions match TRBD2. CDR1 ENHRY and CDR2 SYGVKD come from the germline V gene. Trimming at V came to 6 bases and at J to 6 bases, leaving 6 bases not matched to a gene. There are 15 residues in the CDR3. In DNA form, the CDR3 reads TGTGCCATCAGGCGGACTAGCGGGAGTAGGGATACGCAGTATTTT. It specifies CAIRRTSGSRDTQYF.

The V and J genes are TRBV9 and TRBJ2-3; TRBD1 might be the D (5 bases). Germline V gene lookup returns CDR1 SGDLS and CDR2 YYNGEE. V was cut by 1 base and J by 4 bases, with 16 bases left in between. The CDR3 is made up of 16 amino acids. The CDR3 nucleotides read TGTGCCAGCAGCGTATATGGCTTTGGGGCGGCAGATACGCAGTATTTT. Encoded protein: CASSVYGFGAADTQYF.

This CDR3 reads CASSLQGYGYTF. DNA of the CDR3: TGTGCCAGCAGTTTACAGGGCTATGGCTACACCTTC. The chain joins TRBV28 to TRBJ1-2; D perhaps matches TRBD1 (5 bases). The V gene's germline CDR1 is MDHEN and CDR2 SYDVKM. This CDR3 region has 12 residues. V was pared by 2 bases and J by 4 bases, with 5 bases between.